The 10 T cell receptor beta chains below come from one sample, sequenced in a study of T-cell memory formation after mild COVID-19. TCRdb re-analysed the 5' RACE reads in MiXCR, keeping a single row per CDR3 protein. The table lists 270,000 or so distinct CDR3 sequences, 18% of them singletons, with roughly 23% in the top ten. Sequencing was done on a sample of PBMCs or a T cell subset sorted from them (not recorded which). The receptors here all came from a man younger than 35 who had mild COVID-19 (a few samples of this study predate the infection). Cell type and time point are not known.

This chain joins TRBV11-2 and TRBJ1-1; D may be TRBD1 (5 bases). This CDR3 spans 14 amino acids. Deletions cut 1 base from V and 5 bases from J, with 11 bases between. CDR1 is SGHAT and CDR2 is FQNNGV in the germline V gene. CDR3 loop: CASSLVVGGTEAFF. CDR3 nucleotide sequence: TGTGCCAGCAGCTTAGTTGTCGGGGGAACTGAAGCTTTCTTT. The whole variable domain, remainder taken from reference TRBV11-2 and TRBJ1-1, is EAGVAQSPRYKIIEKRQSVAFWCNPISGHATLYWYQQILGQGPKLLIQFQNNGVVDDSQLPKDRFSAERLKGVDSTLKIQPAKLEDSAVYLCASSLVVGGTEAFFGQGTRLTVV.

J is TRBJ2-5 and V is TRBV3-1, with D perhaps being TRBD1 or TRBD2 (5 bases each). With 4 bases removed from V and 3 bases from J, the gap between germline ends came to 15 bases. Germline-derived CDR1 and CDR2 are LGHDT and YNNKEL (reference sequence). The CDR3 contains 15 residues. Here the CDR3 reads CASSPLGTEKETQYF. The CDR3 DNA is TGTGCCAGCAGCCCCCTAGGGACGGAGAAAGAGACCCAGTACTTC.

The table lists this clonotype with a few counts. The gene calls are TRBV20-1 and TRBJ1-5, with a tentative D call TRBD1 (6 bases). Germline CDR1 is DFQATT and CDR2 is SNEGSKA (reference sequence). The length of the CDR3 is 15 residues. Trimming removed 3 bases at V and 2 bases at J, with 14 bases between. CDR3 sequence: CSASLRGAGNQPQHF. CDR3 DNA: TGCAGTGCTAGTCTCCGGGGGGCAGGCAATCAGCCCCAGCATTTT.

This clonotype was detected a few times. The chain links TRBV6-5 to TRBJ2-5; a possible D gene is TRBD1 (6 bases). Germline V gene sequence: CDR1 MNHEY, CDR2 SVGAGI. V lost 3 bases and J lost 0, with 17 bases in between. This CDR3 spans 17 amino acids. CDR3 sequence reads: CASSYSWGPNYQETQYF. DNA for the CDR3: TGTGCCAGCAGTTATTCCTGGGGGCCGAACTACCAAGAGACCCAGTACTTC.

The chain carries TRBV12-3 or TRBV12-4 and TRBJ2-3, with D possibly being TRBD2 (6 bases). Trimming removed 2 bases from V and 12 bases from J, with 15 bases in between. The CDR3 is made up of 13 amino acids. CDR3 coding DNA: TGTGCCAGCAGTTTAATAGGGACTTTAGACCAGTATTTT. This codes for CASSLIGTLDQYF.

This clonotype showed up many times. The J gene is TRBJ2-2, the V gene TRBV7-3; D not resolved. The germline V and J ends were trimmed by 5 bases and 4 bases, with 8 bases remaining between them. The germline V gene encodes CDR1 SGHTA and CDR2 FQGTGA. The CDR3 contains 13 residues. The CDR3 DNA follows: TGTGCCAGCAGCCCCACTTTCACCGGGGAGCTGTTTTTT. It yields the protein CASSPTFTGELFF. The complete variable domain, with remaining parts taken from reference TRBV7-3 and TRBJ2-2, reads GAGVSQTPSNKVTEKGKYVELRCDPISGHTALYWYRQSLGQGPEFLIYFQGTGAADDSGLPNDRFFAVRPEGSVSTLKIQRTERGDSAVYLCASSPTFTGELFFGEGSRLTVL.

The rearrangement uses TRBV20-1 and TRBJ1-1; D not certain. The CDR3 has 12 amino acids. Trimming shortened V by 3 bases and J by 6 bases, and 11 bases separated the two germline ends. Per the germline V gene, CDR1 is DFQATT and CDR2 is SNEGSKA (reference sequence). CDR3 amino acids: CSARDVGAEAFF. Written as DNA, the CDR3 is TGCAGTGCTAGGGACGTAGGCGCTGAAGCTTTCTTT.

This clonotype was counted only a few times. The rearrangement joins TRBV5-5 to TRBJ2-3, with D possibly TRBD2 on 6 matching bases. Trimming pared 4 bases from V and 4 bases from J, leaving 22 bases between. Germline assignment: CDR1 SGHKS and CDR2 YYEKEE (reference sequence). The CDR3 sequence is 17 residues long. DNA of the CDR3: TGTGCCAGCAGCCCCCGGCGGGGACCCGTATTCGCAGATACGCAGTATTTT. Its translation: CASSPRRGPVFADTQYF.

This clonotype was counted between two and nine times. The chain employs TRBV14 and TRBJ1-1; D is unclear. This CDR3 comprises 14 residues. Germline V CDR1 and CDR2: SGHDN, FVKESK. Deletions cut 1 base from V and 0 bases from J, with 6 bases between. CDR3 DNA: TGTGCCAGCAGCCAAGCACGGATGAACACTGAAGCTTTCTTT. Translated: CASSQARMNTEAFF. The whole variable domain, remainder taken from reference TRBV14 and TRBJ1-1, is EAGVTQFPSHSVIEKGQTVTLRCDPISGHDNLYWYRRVMGKEIKFLLHFVKESKQDESGMPNNRFLAERTGGTYSTLKVQPAELEDSGVYFCASSQARMNTEAFFGQGTRLTVV.

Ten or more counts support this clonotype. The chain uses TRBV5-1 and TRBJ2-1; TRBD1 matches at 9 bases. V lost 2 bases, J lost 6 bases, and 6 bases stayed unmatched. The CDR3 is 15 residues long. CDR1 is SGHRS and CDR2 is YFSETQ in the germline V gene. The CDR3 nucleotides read TGCGCCAGCAGCTTTACGGGACAGGGTATCAATGAGCAGTTCTTC. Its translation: CASSFTGQGINEQFF.